This T cell receptor beta chain stems from a study of cytomegalovirus exposure and HLA in healthy donors. About the study: Findings of an earlier analysis included about 100 million unique TCR beta sequences from some 180 million T cells. From donors who were HLA-typed, an early data release held about 85 million unique TCRs.

Primers: 60 Vbeta forward and 13 Jbeta reverse. Sequencing was performed with immunoSEQ multiplex PCR; in TCRdb, only in-frame clones are kept and a portion is missing. The sample shows some 130,000 clones, around four fifths of them seen only once. V gave up 0 bases and J gave up 6 bases; unmatched junction bases: 8. The CDR3 is made up of 15 amino acids. The germline V gene has CDR1 MNHEY and CDR2 SVGAGI. The clonotype originates from a woman between 35 and 50 years old in good health and CMV-seropositive. V usage is TRBV6-5 and J usage is TRBJ2-7; TRBD1 aligns across 7 bases. The sample was PBMCs. CDR3 protein: CASSYSDRTRGEQYF. The CDR3 DNA reads as TGTGCCAGCAGTTACTCGGACAGGACCCGTGGCGAGCAGTACTTC.